Listed below are T cell receptor beta chains from one sample, sequenced in a study of cytomegalovirus exposure and HLA in healthy donors. Method: immunoSEQ multiplex PCR; TCRdb's copy keeps in-frame clones and lacks some. This sample has a few hundred thousand clones, with about 79% found just once. The specimen sequenced was PBMCs. These receptor sequences come from a man aged 18 to 29 in good health and CMV-seronegative. The CDR3 runs from the conserved cysteine through the conserved F or W. A D gene is named only where the DNA matches it firmly. Clone size appears in some rows only: once, few, many, or a class for an expanded clone.

J | V | size | D | CDR3
TRBJ1-6 | TRBV7-6 | . | . | CASSLSFARYYNSPLHF
TRBJ1-2 | TRBV4-3 | once | . | CASSQDRGSRGYTF
TRBJ1-1 | TRBV7-6 | few | . | CASSSGRGNTEAFF
TRBJ2-5 | TRBV5-1 | few | . | CASHWGVKETQYF
. | TRBV27 | . | . | CASSWGHFDEQYF
TRBJ2-1 | TRBV27 | few | TRBD1 | CASSSGTEVYNEQFF
TRBJ2-5 | TRBV19 | . | . | CASIGAPQETQYF
TRBJ2-7 | TRBV25-1 | . | . | CATQRVEAYEQYF
TRBJ2-1 | TRBV7-2 | . | TRBD2 | CASSGNLAGDPSSYNEQFF
TRBJ1-4 | TRBV18 | . | . | CASSPSTPATNEKLFF
TRBJ1-2 | TRBV10-3 | . | TRBD1 | CAISASGQANYGYTF
TRBJ1-2 | TRBV5-4 | few | . | CASILEGNHGYTF
TRBJ1-3 | TRBV6-6 | . | TRBD1 | CASSPGTESGNTIYF
TRBJ1-2 | TRBV7-8 | . | . | CASSSEGRDGYGYTF
TRBJ1-4 | TRBV9 | once | TRBD1 | CASSVEGQPNEKLFF
TRBJ2-7 | TRBV19 | . | . | CASSIPGLGASYEQYF
TRBJ1-4 | TRBV2 | . | TRBD1 | CASMVGGEKLFF
TRBJ1-5 | TRBV5-1 | . | . | CASSLGHLGGSQPQHF
TRBJ2-5 | TRBV7-9 | . | TRBD2 | CASSSAGTSSLTQYF
TRBJ2-3 | TRBV10-3 | . | . | CAITGAGVSTDTQYF
TRBJ2-7 | TRBV5-1 | . | . | CASSLEVAVGYEQYF
TRBJ2-3 | TRBV27 | . | TRBD2 | CASSLLASSGLSTDTQYF